The T cell receptor beta chain described here comes from a study of blood T cell repertoires in COVID-19. Across the study: The study drew acute and convalescent COVID-19 samples from the United States, Italy and Spain.

Profiling relied on immunoSEQ multiplex PCR, and the TCRdb table lists in-frame clones only, not all of them. The sample carries around 200,000 clones, about 86% recorded once. The CDR3 consists of 15 residues. The germline V and J ends were trimmed by 0 bases and 1 base, with 9 bases remaining between them. Germline values: CDR1 SGHRS, CDR2 YFSETQ. The sample consisted of peripheral blood. This chain uses TRBV5-1 with TRBJ2-3; D gene unclear. This sequence was found in a man between 60 and 75 years old who had recovered from COVID-19. CDR3 region: CASSLEPGRTDTQYF. The CDR3 coding sequence is TGCGCCAGCAGCTTGGAACCCGGTCGCACAGATACGCAGTATTTT.